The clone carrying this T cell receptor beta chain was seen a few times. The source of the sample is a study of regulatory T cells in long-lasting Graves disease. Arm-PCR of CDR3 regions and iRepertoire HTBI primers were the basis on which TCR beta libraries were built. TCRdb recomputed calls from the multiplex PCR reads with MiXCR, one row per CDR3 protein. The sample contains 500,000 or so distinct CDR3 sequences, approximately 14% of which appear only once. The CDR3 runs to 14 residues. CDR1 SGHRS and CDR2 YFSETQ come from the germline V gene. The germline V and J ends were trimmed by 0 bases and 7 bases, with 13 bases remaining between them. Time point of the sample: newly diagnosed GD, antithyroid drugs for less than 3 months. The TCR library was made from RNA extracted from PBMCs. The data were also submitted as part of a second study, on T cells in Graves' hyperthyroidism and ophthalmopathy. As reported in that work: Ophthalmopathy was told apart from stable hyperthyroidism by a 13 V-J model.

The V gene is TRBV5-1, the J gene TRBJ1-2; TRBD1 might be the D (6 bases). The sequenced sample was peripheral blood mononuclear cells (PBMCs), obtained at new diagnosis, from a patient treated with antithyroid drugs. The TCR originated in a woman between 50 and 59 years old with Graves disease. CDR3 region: CASSLGDKGGGYTF. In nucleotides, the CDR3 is TGCGCCAGCAGCTTGGGGGACAAGGGTGGTGGCTACACCTTC.